This T cell receptor beta chain derives from a study of vaccination and CD4 T cells after COVID-19. Cultured CD4+ T cell DNA was sequenced using the Oncomine TCR Beta short-read assay. After culture, CD4+ T cells served as the source for genomic DNA extraction. TCRdb re-analysed the PCR reads in MiXCR, keeping a single row per CDR3 protein. The table shows 20,000 to 30,000 distinct CDR3 sequences, with roughly 40% occurring only once. Time point specified: late sampling 161 to 241 days after vaccination in three convalescent patients. As to treatment: 10-day PBMC culture with coronavirus spike peptide pools or control peptides (ViraFEST assay). Culture conditions combined 2 million to 2.5 million PBMCs per well with about 9 IU/ml IL-2 and roughly 9.1 ug/ml peptide pools. The CDR3 totals 11 residues. Deletions cut 4 bases from V and 12 bases from J, with 9 bases between. Per germline, CDR1 MGHDK and CDR2 SYGVNS.

There are a few counts of this clonotype. Its antigen remains unidentified. Sequenced here: CD4+ T cells from blood, cultured in vitro, sampled about 7 months after SARS-CoV-2 vaccination. The chain has TRBV25-1 and TRBJ2-2; perhaps TRBD2 as D (7 bases). The TCR was taken from a human donor who had recovered from COVID-19. Written as DNA, the CDR3 is TGTGCCAGCAGTGGGGGGGGCCAGCTGTTTTTT. Translating gives CASSGGGQLFF.